This T cell receptor (beta chain) was documented in a study of blood T cell repertoires in COVID-19. In the study overall: The samples span acute and convalescent COVID-19 from the United States, Italy and Spain. Sample material is recorded as cDNA or gDNA derived from T cells, B-cell-depleted T cells, or PBMCs.

Germline CDR1 and CDR2: SGHNT and YENEEA. The CDR3 extends over 20 amino acids. V lost 4 bases, J lost 2 bases, and 14 bases stayed unmatched. Seattle enrolled patients during active infection and tracked them longitudinally. In the authors' workflow: It was from reference gene primer amplification that nucleated cell counts were estimated. The method was immunoSEQ multiplex PCR; TCRdb's version includes in-frame clones alone and lacks a portion of them. Clone size and V and J calls were adopted from that table, with D and trimming inferred from the DNA. The sample yields about 180,000 clones, around 84% seen once.

Sequencing was done on a sample of peripheral blood. This sequence originates from a woman in her 50s with COVID-19, enrolled during active disease. This chain joins TRBV11-3 and TRBJ2-7; TRBD2 aligns across 16 bases. Here the CDR3 DNA reads TGTGCCAGCAGCTCCACCGGGACTAGCGGGGGGGCCAAGTCACCCTACGAGCAGTACTTC. Protein: CASSSTGTSGGAKSPYEQYF.